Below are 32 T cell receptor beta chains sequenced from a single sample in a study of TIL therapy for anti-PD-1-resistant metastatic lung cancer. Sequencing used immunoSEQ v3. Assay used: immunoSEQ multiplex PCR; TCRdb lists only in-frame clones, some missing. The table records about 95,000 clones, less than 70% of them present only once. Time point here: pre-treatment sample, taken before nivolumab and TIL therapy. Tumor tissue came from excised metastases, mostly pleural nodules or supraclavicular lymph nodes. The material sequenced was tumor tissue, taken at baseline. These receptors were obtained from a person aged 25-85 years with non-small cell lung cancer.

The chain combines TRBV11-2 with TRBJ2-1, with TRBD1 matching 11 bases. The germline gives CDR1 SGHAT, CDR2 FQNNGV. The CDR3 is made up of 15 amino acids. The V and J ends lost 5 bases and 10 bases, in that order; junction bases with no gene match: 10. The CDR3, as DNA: TGTGCCAGCAGCGCAAGGACAGGGGGCTTAGGAGAGCAGTTCTTC. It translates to CASSARTGGLGEQFF.

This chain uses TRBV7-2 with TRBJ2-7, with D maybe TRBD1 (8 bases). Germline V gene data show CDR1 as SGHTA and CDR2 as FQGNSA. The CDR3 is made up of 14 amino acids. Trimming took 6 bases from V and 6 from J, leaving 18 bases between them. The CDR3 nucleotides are TGTGCCAGCAGAGTCAACAGGGGGGAGGGCGAGCAGTACTTC. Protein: CASRVNRGEGEQYF.

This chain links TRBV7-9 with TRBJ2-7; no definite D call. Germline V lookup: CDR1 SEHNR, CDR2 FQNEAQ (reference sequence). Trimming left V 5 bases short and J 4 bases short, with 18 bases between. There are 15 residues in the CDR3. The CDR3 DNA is TGTGCCAGCAGCCCCTACAGTACCTCTCTTTACGAGCAGTACTTC. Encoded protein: CASSPYSTSLYEQYF.

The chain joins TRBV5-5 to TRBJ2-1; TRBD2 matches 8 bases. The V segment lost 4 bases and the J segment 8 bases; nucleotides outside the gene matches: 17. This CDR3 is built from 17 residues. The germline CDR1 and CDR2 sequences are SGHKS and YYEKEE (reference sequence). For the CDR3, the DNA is TGTGCCAGCAGCCGTACTCCCCTAGCGGGCCTGGCGGATGAGCAGTTCTTC. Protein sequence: CASSRTPLAGLADEQFF.

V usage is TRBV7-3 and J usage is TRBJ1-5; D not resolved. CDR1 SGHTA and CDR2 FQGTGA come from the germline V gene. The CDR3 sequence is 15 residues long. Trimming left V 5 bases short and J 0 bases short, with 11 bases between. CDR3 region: CASSLGGYSNQPQHF. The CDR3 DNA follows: TGTGCCAGCAGCCTAGGCGGATATAGCAATCAGCCCCAGCATTTT.

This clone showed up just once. The CDR3 spells CASSPRTFQETQYF. The DNA of the CDR3 is TGTGCCAGCAGTCCACGGACTTTCCAAGAGACCCAGTACTTC. V is TRBV11-2 and J is TRBJ2-5; the D gene is possibly TRBD2 (5 bases). The CDR3 covers 14 residues. Between the trimmed V and J ends, which lost 6 bases and 1 base, there was a span of 12 bases. Germline assignment: CDR1 SGHAT and CDR2 FQNNGV.

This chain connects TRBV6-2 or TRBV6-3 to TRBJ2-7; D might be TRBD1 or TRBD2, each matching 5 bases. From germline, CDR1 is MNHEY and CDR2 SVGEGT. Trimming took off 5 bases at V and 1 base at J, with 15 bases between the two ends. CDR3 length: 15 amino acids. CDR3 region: CASSPSGPPSYEQYF. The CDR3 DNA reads TGTGCCAGCAGTCCCTCGGGACCACCTTCCTACGAGCAGTACTTC.

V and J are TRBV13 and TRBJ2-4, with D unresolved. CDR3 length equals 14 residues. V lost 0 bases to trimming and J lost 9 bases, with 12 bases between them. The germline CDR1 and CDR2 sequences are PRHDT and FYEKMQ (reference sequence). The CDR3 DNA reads TGTGCCAGCAGCTTAGGGGGCCCCGAAGCCATTCAGTACTTC. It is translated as CASSLGGPEAIQYF.

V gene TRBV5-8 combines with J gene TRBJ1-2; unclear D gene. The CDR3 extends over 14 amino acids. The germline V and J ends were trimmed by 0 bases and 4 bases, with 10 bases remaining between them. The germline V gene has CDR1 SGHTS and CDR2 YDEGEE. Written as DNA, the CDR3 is TGTGCCAGCAGCTTGGGGGGATACCTCTATGGCTACACCTTC. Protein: CASSLGGYLYGYTF.

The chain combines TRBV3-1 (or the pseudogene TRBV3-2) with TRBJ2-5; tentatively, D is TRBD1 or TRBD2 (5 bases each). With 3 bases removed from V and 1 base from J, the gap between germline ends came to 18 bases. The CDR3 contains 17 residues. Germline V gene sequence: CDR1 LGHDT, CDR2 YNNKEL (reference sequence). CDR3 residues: CASSHHTSGRIQETQYF. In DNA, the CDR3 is TGTGCCAGCAGCCATCACACCTCGGGACGGATCCAAGAGACCCAGTACTTC.

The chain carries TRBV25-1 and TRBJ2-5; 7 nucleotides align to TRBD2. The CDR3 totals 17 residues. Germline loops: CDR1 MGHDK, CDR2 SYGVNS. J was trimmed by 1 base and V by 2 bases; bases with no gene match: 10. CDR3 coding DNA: TGTGCCAGCAGTGAACCCCGGACTAGAGGTGGCCAAGAGACCCAGTACTTC. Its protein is CASSEPRTRGGQETQYF.

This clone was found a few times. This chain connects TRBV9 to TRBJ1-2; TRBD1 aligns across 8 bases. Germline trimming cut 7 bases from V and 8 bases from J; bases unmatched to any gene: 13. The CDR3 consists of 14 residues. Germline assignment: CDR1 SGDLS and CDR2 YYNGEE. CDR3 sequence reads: CASQSQGAGYGYTF. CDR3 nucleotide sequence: TGTGCCAGCCAATCTCAGGGGGCTGGTTACGGCTACACCTTC.

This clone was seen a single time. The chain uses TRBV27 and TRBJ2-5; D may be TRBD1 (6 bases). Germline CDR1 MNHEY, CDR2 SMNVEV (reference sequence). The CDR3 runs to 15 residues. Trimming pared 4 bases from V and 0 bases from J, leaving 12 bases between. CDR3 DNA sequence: TGTGCCAGCAGTTCACTCCACAGGGACCAAGAGACCCAGTACTTC. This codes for CASSSLHRDQETQYF.

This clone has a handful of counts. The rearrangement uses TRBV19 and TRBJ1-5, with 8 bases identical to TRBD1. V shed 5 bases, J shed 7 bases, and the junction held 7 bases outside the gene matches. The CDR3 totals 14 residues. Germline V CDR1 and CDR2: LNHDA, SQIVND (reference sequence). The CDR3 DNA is TGTGCCAGTAGTCCTGGACAGGGTCGCCAGCCCCAGCATTTT. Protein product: CASSPGQGRQPQHF.

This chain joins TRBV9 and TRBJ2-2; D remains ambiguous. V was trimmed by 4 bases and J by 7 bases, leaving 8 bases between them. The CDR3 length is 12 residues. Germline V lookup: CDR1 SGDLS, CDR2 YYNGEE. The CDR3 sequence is CASSWKVGELFF. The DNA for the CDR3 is TGTGCCAGCAGCTGGAAAGTCGGGGAGCTGTTTTTT. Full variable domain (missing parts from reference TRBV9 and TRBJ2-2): DSGVTQTPKHLITATGQRVTLRCSPRSGDLSVYWYQQSLDQGLQFLIQYYNGEERAKGNILERFSAQQFPDLHSELNLSSLELGDSALYFCASSWKVGELFFGEGSRLTVL.

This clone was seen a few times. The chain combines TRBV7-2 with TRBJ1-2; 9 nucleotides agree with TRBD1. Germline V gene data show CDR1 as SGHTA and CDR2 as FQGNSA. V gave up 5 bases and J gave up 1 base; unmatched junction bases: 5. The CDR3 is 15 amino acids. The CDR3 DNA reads TGTGCCAGCAGCCGGCCGGGACAGGGTAACTATGGCTACACCTTC. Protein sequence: CASSRPGQGNYGYTF.

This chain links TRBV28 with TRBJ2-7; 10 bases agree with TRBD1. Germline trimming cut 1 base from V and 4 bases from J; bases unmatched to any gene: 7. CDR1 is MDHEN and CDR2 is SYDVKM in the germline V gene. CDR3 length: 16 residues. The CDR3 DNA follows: TGTGCCAGCAGTTTATTTACCGACAGGGGGCGATACGAGCAGTACTTC. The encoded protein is CASSLFTDRGRYEQYF.

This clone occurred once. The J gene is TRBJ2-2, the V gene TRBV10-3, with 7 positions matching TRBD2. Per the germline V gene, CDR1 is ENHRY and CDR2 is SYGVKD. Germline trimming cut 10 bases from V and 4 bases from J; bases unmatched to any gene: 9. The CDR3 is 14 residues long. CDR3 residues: CATHGASGTGELFF. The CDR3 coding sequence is TGTGCCACACATGGGGCTAGCGGCACCGGGGAGCTGTTTTTT.

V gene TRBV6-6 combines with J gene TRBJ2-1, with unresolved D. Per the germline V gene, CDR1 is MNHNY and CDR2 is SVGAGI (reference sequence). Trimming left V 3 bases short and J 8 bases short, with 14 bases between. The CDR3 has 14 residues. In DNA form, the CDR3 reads TGTGCCAGCAGTTATTTCACGGCGACGGATGAGCAGTTCTTC. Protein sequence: CASSYFTATDEQFF.

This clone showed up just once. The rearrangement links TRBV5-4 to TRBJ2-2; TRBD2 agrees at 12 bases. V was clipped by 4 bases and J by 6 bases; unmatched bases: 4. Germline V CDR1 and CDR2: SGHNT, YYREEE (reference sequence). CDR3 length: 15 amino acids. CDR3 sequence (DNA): TGTGCCAGCAGCCTGACTAGCGGGGGATCCGGGGAGCTGTTTTTT. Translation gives CASSLTSGGSGELFF.

Written as DNA, the CDR3 is TGTGCCACCAGTGATAGGGGACAGAGCACAGATACGCAGTATTTT. Translated: CATSDRGQSTDTQYF. The chain uses TRBV24-1 and TRBJ2-3; the match to TRBD1 covers 7 bases. There are 15 residues in the CDR3. Germline V gene lookup returns CDR1 KGHDR and CDR2 SFDVKD. Trimming at V came to 3 bases and at J to 0 bases, leaving 2 bases not matched to a gene.

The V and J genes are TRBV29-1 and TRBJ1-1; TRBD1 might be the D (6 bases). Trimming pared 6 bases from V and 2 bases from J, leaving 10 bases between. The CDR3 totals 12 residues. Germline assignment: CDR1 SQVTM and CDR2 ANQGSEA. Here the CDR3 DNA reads TGCAGCGTAAGGGGGGGAAACACTGAAGCTTTCTTT. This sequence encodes CSVRGGNTEAFF.

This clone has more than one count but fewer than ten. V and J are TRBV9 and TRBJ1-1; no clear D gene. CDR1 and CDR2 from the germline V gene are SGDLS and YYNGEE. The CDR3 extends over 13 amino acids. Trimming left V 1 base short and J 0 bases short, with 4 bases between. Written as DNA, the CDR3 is TGTGCCAGCAGCGTACGGGTGAACACTGAAGCTTTCTTT. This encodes CASSVRVNTEAFF.

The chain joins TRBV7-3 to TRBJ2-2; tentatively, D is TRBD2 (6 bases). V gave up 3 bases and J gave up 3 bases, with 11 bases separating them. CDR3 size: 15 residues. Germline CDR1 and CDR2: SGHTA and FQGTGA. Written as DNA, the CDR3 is TGTGCCAGCAGCTTCGGGGGTGGGGACACCGGGGAGCTGTTTTTT. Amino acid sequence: CASSFGGGDTGELFF.

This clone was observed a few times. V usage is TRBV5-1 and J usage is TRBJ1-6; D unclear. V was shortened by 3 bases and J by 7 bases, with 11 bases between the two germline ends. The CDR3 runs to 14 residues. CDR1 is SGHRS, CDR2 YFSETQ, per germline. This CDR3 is CASSSRPGNSPLHF. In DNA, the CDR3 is TGCGCCAGCAGCTCCCGACCTGGGAATTCACCCCTCCACTTT.

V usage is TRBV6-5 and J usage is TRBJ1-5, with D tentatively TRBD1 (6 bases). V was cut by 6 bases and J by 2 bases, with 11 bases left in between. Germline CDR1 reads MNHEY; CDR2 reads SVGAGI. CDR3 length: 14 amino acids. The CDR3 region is CASRSGTRNQPQHF. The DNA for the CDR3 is TGTGCCAGCAGGTCGGGGACACGCAATCAGCCCCAGCATTTT.

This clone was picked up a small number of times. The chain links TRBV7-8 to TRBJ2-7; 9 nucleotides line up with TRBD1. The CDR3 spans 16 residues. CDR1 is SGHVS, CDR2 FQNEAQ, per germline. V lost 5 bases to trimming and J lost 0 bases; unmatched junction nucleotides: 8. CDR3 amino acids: CASSVTGGLSSYEQYF. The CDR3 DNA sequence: TGTGCCAGCAGCGTGACAGGGGGTTTGAGCTCCTACGAGCAGTACTTC.

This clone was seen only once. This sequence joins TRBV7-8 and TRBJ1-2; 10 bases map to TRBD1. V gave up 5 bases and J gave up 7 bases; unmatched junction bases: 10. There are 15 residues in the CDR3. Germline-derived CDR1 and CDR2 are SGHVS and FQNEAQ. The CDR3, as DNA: TGTGCCAGCAGCCGAACGGGACAGGGGATAACTGGCTACACCTTC. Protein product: CASSRTGQGITGYTF.

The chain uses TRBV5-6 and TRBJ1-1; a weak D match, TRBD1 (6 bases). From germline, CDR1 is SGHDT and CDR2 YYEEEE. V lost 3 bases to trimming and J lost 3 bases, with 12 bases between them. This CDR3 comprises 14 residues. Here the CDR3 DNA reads TGTGCCAGCAGCTCGCAAGGGGGGGACACTGAAGCTTTCTTT. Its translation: CASSSQGGDTEAFF.

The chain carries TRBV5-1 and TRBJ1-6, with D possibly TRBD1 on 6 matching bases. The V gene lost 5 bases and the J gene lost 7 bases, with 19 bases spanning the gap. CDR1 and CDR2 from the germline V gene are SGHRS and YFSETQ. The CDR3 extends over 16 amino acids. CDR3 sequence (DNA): TGCGCCAGCAGAATGGGGGGGGCGGGAGGGAATTCACCCCTCCACTTT. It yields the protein CASRMGGAGGNSPLHF.

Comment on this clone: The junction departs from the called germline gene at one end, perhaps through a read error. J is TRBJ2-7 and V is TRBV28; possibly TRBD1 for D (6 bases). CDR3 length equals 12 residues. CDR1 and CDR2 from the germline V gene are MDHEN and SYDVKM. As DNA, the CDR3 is TGTGCCAGCAGTTCCCAGGGGCCAACAAGCCTGTTC. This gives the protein CASSSQGPTSLF.

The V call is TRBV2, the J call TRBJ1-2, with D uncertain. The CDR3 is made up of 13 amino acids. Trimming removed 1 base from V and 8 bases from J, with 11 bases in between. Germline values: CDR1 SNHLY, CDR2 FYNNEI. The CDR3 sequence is CASSEGASGGYTF. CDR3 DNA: TGTGCCAGCAGTGAAGGGGCCTCTGGGGGCTACACCTTC.